One T cell receptor (beta chain) is described in this entry. The authors reverse transcribed roughly 0.5 to 1 ug RNA with random hexamers. MiXCR, run by TCRdb on the immunoSEQ multiplex PCR reads, gives a single entry per CDR3 protein. Of approximately 270,000 distinct CDR3 sequences listed, 93% are singletons. The V end was cut by 4 bases, the J end by 3 bases, with 13 bases between. CDR1 is SGHRS, CDR2 YFSETQ, per germline. This CDR3 spans 14 amino acids. The data stem from a study of CD8 T cells in Susac syndrome. The chain uses TRBV5-1 and TRBJ1-1, with D possibly matching TRBD1 (5 bases). This receptor was identified in a human donor with multiple sclerosis. Input material: CD4+ T cells from PBMCs. CDR3 nucleotides: TGCGCCAGCAGCACCGGGACGGAAGACACTGAAGCTTTCTTT. This codes for CASSTGTEDTEAFF.